This TCR beta chain was sequenced during a study of T cells in localized non-small cell lung cancer. From germline, CDR1 is MNHEY and CDR2 SMNVEV (reference sequence). This CDR3 has 14 amino acids. Trimming took off 6 bases at V and 2 bases at J, with 14 bases between the two ends. In regard to this clone: The antigen is not known.

Study conclusions and caveats: The highest T cell clonality was in uninvolved adjacent lung, above tumor. Higher blood T cell density went with longer overall survival. Analysis by sequencing included only one tumor region, so heterogeneity remains possible.

Some clones are missing from TCRdb's copy, which holds only in-frame ones; the method was immunoSEQ multiplex PCR. The data show tens of thousands of clones, 85% to 95% seen once. The rearrangement links TRBV27 to TRBJ2-7, with D possibly matching TRBD1 (6 bases). The specimen was peripheral blood mononuclear cells, collected before any cancer treatment. The sequence came from a female donor over 55 with stage II lung adenocarcinoma. CDR3 in DNA: TGTGCCAGCAGGAAAGCAACAGGGACCTACGAGCAGTACTTC. It encodes CASRKATGTYEQYF.